This T cell receptor beta chain was captured by sequencing in a study of CD8 T cells in Susac syndrome. To note about this clonotype: The antigen remains unidentified.

cDNA came from about 0.5 to 1 ug RNA primed by random hexamers. In TCRdb, the immunoSEQ multiplex PCR reads were re-called with MiXCR into one record per CDR3 protein. Of 200,000 to 300,000 distinct CDR3 sequences listed, 90% to 97% were seen once; the top ten hold 0.1%. Trimming pared 6 bases from V and 0 bases from J, leaving 8 bases between. This CDR3 is built from 13 residues. The germline gives CDR1 MNHEY, CDR2 SMNVEV (reference sequence). Study-wide results and limits: The Susac syndrome CD4+ T cell repertoires displayed no clonal expansion.

The sequencing input was CD4+ T cells from PBMCs. The chain combines TRBV27 with TRBJ1-2; D uncertain. The receptor's source is a human donor with Susac syndrome. As DNA, the CDR3 is TGTGCCAGCAGCACGGACGCTAACTATGGCTACACCTTC. Amino acids: CASSTDANYGYTF.